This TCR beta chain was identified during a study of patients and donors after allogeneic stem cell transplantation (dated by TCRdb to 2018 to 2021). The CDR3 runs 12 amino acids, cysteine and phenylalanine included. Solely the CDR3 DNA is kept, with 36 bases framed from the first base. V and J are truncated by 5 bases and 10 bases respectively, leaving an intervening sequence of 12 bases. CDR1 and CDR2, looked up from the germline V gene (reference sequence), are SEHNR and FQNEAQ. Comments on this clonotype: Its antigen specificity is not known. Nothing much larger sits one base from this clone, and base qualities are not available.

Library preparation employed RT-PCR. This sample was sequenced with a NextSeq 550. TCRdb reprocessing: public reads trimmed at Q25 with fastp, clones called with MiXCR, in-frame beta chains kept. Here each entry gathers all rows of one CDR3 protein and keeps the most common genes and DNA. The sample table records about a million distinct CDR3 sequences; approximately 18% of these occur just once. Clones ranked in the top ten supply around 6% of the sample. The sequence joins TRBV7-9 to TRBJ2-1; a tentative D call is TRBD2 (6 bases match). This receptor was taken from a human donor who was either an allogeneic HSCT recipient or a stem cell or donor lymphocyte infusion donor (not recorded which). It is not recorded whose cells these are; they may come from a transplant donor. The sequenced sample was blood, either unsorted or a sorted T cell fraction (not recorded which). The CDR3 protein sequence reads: CASSTPGEEQFF. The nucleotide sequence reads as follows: TGTGCCAGCAGCACCCCGGGGGAAGAGCAGTTCTTC.